These 2 T cell receptor beta chains originate from one sample sequenced in a study of siplizumab effects on memory and regulatory T cells. Produced via immunoSEQ multiplex PCR; TCRdb's table is partial and in-frame only. The sample holds some 100,000 clones; around 94% are singletons and the top ten take over 0.55%. Sequencing was performed on Tregs sorted from blood. These receptors were taken from a human donor in good health.

This clone was picked up one time. V and J are TRBV20-1 and TRBJ2-7; D unclear. This CDR3 has 11 residues. Germline CDR1 and CDR2: DFQATT and SNEGSKA (reference sequence). V was shortened by 7 bases and J by 2 bases, with 9 bases between the two germline ends. The CDR3 loop is CSVSSPYEQYF. The CDR3 DNA reads as TGCAGTGTCTCGTCCCCCTACGAGCAGTACTTC.

The chain is built from TRBV30 and TRBJ2-7; no clear D. Germline V lookup: CDR1 GTSNPN, CDR2 SVGIG (reference sequence). V was trimmed by 3 bases and J by 2 bases, leaving 14 bases between them. The CDR3 runs 14 residues. CDR3 in amino acids: CAWRFPNIAYEQYF. CDR3 nucleotides: TGTGCCTGGAGGTTTCCTAACATCGCCTACGAGCAGTACTTC. The full variable domain, in which reference TRBV30 and TRBJ2-7 provide the parts outside the CDR3, is SQTIHQWPATLVQPVGSPLSLECTVEGTSNPNLYWYRQAAGRGLQLLFYSVGIGQISSEVPQNLSASRPQDRQFILSSKKLLLSDSGFYLCAWRFPNIAYEQYFGPGTRLTVT.